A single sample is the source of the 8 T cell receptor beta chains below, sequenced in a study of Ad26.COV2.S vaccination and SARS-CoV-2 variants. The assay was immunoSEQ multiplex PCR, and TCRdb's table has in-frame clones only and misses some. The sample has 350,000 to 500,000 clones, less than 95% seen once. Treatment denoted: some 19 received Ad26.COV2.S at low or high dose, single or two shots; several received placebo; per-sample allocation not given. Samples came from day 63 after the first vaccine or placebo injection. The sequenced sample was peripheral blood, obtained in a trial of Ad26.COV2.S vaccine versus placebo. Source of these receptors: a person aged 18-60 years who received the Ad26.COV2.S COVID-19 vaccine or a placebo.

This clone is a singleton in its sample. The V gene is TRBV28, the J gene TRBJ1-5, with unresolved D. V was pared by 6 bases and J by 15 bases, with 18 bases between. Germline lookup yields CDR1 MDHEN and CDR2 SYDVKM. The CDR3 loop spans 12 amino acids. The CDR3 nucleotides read TGTGCCAGCAGCCAGTTTCCCTCCGAGGGGCATTTT. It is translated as CASSQFPSEGHF. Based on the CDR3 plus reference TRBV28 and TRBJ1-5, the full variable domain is DVKVTQSSRYLVKRTGEKVFLECVQDMDHENMFWYRQDPGLGLRLIYFSYDVKMKEKGDIPEGYSVSREKKERFSLILESASTNQTSMYLCASSQFPSEGHFGDGTRLSIL.

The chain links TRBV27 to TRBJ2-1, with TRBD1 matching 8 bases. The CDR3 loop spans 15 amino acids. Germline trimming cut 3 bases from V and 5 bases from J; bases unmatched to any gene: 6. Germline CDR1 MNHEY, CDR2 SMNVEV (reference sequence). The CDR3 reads CASSFLLDRDNEQFF. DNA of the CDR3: TGTGCCAGCAGTTTTCTCCTGGACAGGGACAATGAGCAGTTCTTC.

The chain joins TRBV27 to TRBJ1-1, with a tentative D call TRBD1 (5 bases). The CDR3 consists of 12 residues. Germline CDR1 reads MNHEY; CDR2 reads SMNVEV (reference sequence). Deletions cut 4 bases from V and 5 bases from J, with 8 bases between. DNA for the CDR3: TGTGCCAGCAGTTACGGGGGGACTGAAGCTTTCTTT. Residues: CASSYGGTEAFF.

CDR3 nucleotide sequence: TGTGCCAGCAGCTCCCATAGCGGGAGAGCGGAGACCCAGTACTTC. Translation: CASSSHSGRAETQYF. J is TRBJ2-5 and V is TRBV11-1; the match to TRBD2 covers 9 bases. After removal of 4 bases from V and 5 bases from J, the junction contained 8 bases not matched to a gene. The CDR3 runs to 15 residues. Per the germline V gene, CDR1 is SGHAT and CDR2 is FQDESV (reference sequence).

DNA for the CDR3: TGTGCCAGCAGCTCAGCTGGAGGGGGCGGGATCTACGAGCAGTACTTC. It codes for CASSSAGGGGIYEQYF. The J gene is TRBJ2-7, the V gene TRBV25-1, with D maybe TRBD1 (7 bases). CDR3 size: 16 residues. From germline, CDR1 is MGHDK and CDR2 SYGVNS. V dropped 6 bases and J dropped 3 bases, with 21 bases sitting between them.

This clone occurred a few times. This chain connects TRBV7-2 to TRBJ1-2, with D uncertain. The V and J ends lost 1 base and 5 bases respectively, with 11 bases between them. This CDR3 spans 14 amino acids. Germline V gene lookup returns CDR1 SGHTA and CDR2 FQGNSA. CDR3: CASSLVGQNYGYTF. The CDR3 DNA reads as TGTGCCAGCAGCTTAGTCGGTCAGAATTATGGCTACACCTTC.

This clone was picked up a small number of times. The CDR3 sequence is CASSLGTLYEQYF. The DNA for the CDR3 is TGTGCCAGCTCACTCGGGACCCTCTACGAGCAGTACTTC. The V call is TRBV18, the J call TRBJ2-7; D is perhaps TRBD1 or TRBD2 (5 bases each). The CDR3 length is 13 residues. Germline CDR1 and CDR2: KGHSH and LQKENI. The germline V and J ends were trimmed by 4 bases and 3 bases, with 10 bases remaining between them.

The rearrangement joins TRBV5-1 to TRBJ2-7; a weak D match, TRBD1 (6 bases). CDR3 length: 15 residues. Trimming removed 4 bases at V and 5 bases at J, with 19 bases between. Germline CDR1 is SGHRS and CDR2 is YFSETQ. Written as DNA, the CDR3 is TGCGCCAGCAGCCCGGGGCCTAGCAGGGGCAACGAGCAGTACTTC. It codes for CASSPGPSRGNEQYF.